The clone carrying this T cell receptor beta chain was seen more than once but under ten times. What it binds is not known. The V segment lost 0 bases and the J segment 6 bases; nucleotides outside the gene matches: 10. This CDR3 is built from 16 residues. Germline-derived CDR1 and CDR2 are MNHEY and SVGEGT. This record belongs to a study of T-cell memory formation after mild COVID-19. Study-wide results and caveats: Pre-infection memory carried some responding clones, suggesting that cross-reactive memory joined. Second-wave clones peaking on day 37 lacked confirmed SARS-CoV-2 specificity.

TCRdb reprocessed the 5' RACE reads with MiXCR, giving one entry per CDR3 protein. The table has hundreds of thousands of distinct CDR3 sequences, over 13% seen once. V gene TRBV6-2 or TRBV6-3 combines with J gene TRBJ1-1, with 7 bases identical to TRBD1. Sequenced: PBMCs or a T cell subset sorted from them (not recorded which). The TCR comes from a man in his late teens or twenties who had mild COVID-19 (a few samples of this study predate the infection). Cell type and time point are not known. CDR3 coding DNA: TGTGCCAGCAGTTACTCACCCACGACAGGGATCGCTGAAGCTTTCTTT. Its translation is CASSYSPTTGIAEAFF.